The T cell receptor (beta chain) described here comes from a study of T-cell memory formation after mild COVID-19. Each CDR3 protein is one row after TCRdb ran MiXCR on the 5' RACE reads. The sample records about 340,000 distinct CDR3 sequences, 13% being singletons. The ends were cut back, 5 bases at V and 4 bases at J, with 14 bases in the middle. The CDR3 consists of 14 residues. Per the germline V gene, CDR1 is ENHRY and CDR2 is SYGVKD. The V call is TRBV10-3, the J call TRBJ1-2; the D gene is possibly TRBD1 (6 bases). The clonotype was recovered from a man aged 18 to 29 who had mild COVID-19 (a few samples of this study predate the infection). Cell type and time point are not known. The sample taken for sequencing was PBMCs or a T cell subset sorted from them (not recorded which). CDR3: CAISPSAGAYGYTF. CDR3 DNA: TGTGCCATCAGTCCCTCCGCAGGGGCCTATGGCTACACCTTC.